The entry below describes one TCR beta chain. Its matching antigen is unknown. Genomic DNA for unsorted samples, which was extracted with the QIAamp DNA Blood Mini kit, came from about 90 million PBMCs. The repertoire was sequenced with immunoSEQ multiplex PCR; TCRdb's copy has only in-frame clones and lacks some. This sample has approximately 470,000 clones; 78% occur once, and the top ten carry 9.5% to 15%. CDR1 MNHEY and CDR2 SVGAGI come from the germline V gene. V was clipped by 6 bases and J by 4 bases; unmatched bases: 8. CDR3 length equals 15 residues. This specimen belongs to a study of shared clonotypes between healthy human individuals. Overall study: The cohort had two women and a few men, ages 18 to 49.

Study conclusions and caveats: Sampling involved blood alone; tissue repertoires likely differ. Sharing of clonotypes among donors was expected to vary with sequencing depth.

This TCR was recovered from a woman between 40 and 55 years old in good health. Some clones in this sample may be carry-over from other donors' samples. The V gene is TRBV6-5, the J gene TRBJ2-7; 11 bases fit TRBD1. What was sequenced was PBMCs. For the CDR3, the DNA is TGTGCCAGCAGACGGGGGACAGGGGGAGGGTACGAGCAGTACTTC. This translates into CASRRGTGGGYEQYF.